This passage covers 20 T cell receptor beta chains from one sample sequenced in a study of identical twins. TCRdb used MiXCR to reprocess the 5' RACE reads, holding one entry per CDR3 protein. The sample consists of hundreds of thousands of distinct CDR3 sequences, roughly 7% of them appearing once. These sequences were also reported in another study, on yellow fever vaccine responses in identical twins.

Sequencing was performed on memory (CD45RO+) T cells sorted from blood. The receptor set was obtained from a woman between 18 and 30 years old in good health.

This chain uses TRBV2 with TRBJ2-5; the match to TRBD1 covers 7 bases. The trim removed 6 bases at V and 5 bases at J, leaving 9 bases unmatched. The germline V gene encodes CDR1 SNHLY and CDR2 FYNNEI. The CDR3 runs 14 residues. DNA of the CDR3: TGTGCCAGCAGGCAGACAGGGTCGTCGGAGACCCAGTACTTC. Encoded protein: CASRQTGSSETQYF.

This chain connects TRBV7-2 to TRBJ2-3; D is unresolved. The CDR3 runs to 13 residues. Trimming shortened V by 5 bases and J by 3 bases, and 9 bases separated the two germline ends. Germline-derived CDR1 and CDR2 are SGHTA and FQGNSA. The CDR3 DNA follows: TGTGCCAGCAGCCCCACATGGACAGATACGCAGTATTTT. Its protein product is CASSPTWTDTQYF.

This clonotype has just a few counts. The chain couples TRBV20-1 to TRBJ2-2, with a weak D call TRBD2 (6 bases). Germline CDR1 DFQATT, CDR2 SNEGSKA (reference sequence). This CDR3 region has 14 residues. The germline V and J ends were trimmed by 6 bases and 7 bases, with 18 bases remaining between them. The CDR3 DNA reads as TGCAGTGCCCCTCAGCCGGGGCGGGGCGGGGAGCTGTTTTTT. It encodes CSAPQPGRGGELFF.

The table lists this clonotype with many counts. CDR3 amino acids: CASRLGQDYGYTF. DNA for the CDR3: TGTGCCAGCAGGTTAGGGCAGGACTATGGCTACACCTTC. The chain recombines TRBV28 with TRBJ1-2; D remains ambiguous. Trimming took off 6 bases at V and 3 bases at J, with 11 bases between the two ends. The length of the CDR3 is 13 residues. CDR1 is MDHEN, CDR2 SYDVKM, per germline.

This rearrangement joins TRBV12-3 or TRBV12-4 to TRBJ2-1; D might be TRBD1 (6 bases). CDR3 size: 15 residues. V was pared by 3 bases and J by 13 bases, with 22 bases between. CDR3 region: CASSLGGRRQVGQFF. In nucleotides, the CDR3 is TGTGCCAGCAGTTTGGGTGGGCGGAGACAGGTAGGACAGTTCTTC.

The sample holds a few counts of this clonotype. The rearrangement joins TRBV27 to TRBJ2-7, with 7 bases identical to TRBD1. The CDR3 is 14 amino acids. The V gene's germline CDR1 is MNHEY and CDR2 SMNVEV (reference sequence). The V segment lost 6 bases and the J segment 3 bases; nucleotides outside the gene matches: 8. The CDR3 nucleotides are TGTGCCAGCAGCCTGACAGGGTTTTTCTACGAGCAGTACTTC. Translating gives CASSLTGFFYEQYF.

Many counts were recorded for this clonotype. The CDR3 sequence is CASSLRLGSAEKLFF. The DNA of the CDR3 is TGTGCCAGCAGTTTAAGGTTAGGGTCCGCCGAAAAACTGTTTTTT. The chain is built from TRBV12-3 or TRBV12-4 and TRBJ1-4, with unresolved D. The CDR3 covers 15 residues. Trimming shortened V by 2 bases and J by 8 bases, and 15 bases separated the two germline ends.

This clonotype was counted only a few times. The J gene is TRBJ2-1, the V gene TRBV11-1; 13 nucleotides match TRBD2. This CDR3 contains 19 residues. The junction had 14 bases not matched to a gene; V was cut back by 1 base and J by 8 bases. The germline V gene encodes CDR1 SGHAT and CDR2 FQDESV (reference sequence). The CDR3 bases are TGTGCCAGCAGCTTAGGAATAGGGACTAGCGGGATTCGAGGGGATGAGCAGTTCTTC. This encodes CASSLGIGTSGIRGDEQFF.

V usage is TRBV20-1 and J usage is TRBJ1-5; tentatively, D is TRBD1 (5 bases). This CDR3 is built from 13 residues. Deletions cut 1 base from V and 5 bases from J, with 9 bases between. CDR1 is DFQATT, CDR2 SNEGSKA, per germline (reference sequence). CDR3 bases: TGCAGTGCTAGAGGAGGGGTCGATCAGCCCCAGCATTTT. It is translated as CSARGGVDQPQHF.

The chain couples TRBV7-2 to TRBJ2-1; 7 bases fit TRBD1. V gave up 5 bases and J gave up 6 bases; unmatched junction bases: 7. From germline, CDR1 is SGHTA and CDR2 FQGNSA. This CDR3 comprises 14 residues. CDR3 sequence: CASSPGPGGNEQFF. Here the CDR3 DNA reads TGTGCCAGCAGCCCGGGACCAGGGGGCAATGAGCAGTTCTTC.

J is TRBJ2-1 and V is TRBV5-6; 14 positions match TRBD2. The CDR3 runs to 15 residues. CDR1 is SGHDT, CDR2 YYEEEE, per germline. V trimming: 1 base; J trimming: 12 bases; junction bases outside the gene matches: 6. CDR3 loop: CASSLWGLAGAGQFF. CDR3 nucleotide sequence: TGTGCCAGCAGCTTGTGGGGACTAGCGGGGGCGGGGCAGTTCTTC.

This clonotype was seen ten or more times. This chain links TRBV6-4 with TRBJ2-3; tentative D call: TRBD2 (5 bases). V lost 0 bases to trimming and J lost 1 base, with 8 bases between them. The V gene's germline CDR1 is MRHNA and CDR2 SNTAGT. The CDR3 consists of 15 residues. The CDR3 bases are TGTGCCAGCAGTGACTCTGAGGGAGGCACAGATACGCAGTATTTT. It translates to CASSDSEGGTDTQYF.

This clonotype was seen many times. The chain is built from TRBV12-3 or TRBV12-4 and TRBJ2-3, with D possibly TRBD2 on 5 matching bases. CDR3 size: 13 residues. The V gene lost 3 bases and the J gene lost 7 bases, with 11 bases spanning the gap. In DNA form, the CDR3 reads TGTGCCAGCAGTTTGGAACTAGAGAATACGCAGTATTTT. Translation gives CASSLELENTQYF.

This clonotype came up many times. This rearrangement joins TRBV12-3 or TRBV12-4 to TRBJ2-7; a possible D gene is TRBD2 (6 bases). V lost 6 bases and J lost 2, with 11 bases in between. The CDR3 has 13 amino acids. The CDR3 DNA is TGTGCCAGCAGAGCGGGCGCTACCTACGAGCAGTACTTC. Its translation: CASRAGATYEQYF.

A few counts support this clonotype. The V gene is TRBV7-2, the J gene TRBJ1-5; perhaps TRBD1 as D (5 bases). This CDR3 has 12 amino acids. V was shortened by 2 bases and J by 9 bases, with 8 bases between the two germline ends. Germline CDR1 and CDR2: SGHTA and FQGNSA. The CDR3, as DNA: TGTGCCAGCAGCTTAATGGGGACGCCCCAGCATTTT. Protein sequence: CASSLMGTPQHF.

Many counts were recorded for this clonotype. J is TRBJ2-1 and V is TRBV12-3 or TRBV12-4; tentative D call: TRBD2 (7 bases). Trimming took off 6 bases at V and 10 bases at J, with 13 bases between the two ends. CDR3 length: 12 amino acids. The CDR3 sequence: CASSLGGLEQFF. In DNA, the CDR3 is TGTGCCAGCAGCCTAGGGGGACTAGAGCAGTTCTTC.

A few counts support this clonotype. The gene calls are TRBV20-1 and TRBJ2-3; TRBD2 matches 7 bases. The V and J ends lost 6 bases and 6 bases, in that order; junction bases with no gene match: 6. The germline V gene encodes CDR1 DFQATT and CDR2 SNEGSKA (reference sequence). The CDR3 is made up of 12 amino acids. DNA for the CDR3: TGCAGTGCGTTTACTAGCGCCGATACGCAGTATTTT. Its translation: CSAFTSADTQYF.

This clonotype was detected only a few times. The chain uses TRBV20-1 and TRBJ2-3; TRBD2 matches 10 bases. The CDR3 length is 15 residues. With V trimmed by 5 bases and J by 1 base, 6 bases remained unmatched. The germline CDR1 and CDR2 sequences are DFQATT and SNEGSKA (reference sequence). In DNA form, the CDR3 reads TGCAGTGCTCTCCCCACTAGCGGGGGCACAGATACGCAGTATTTT. As protein: CSALPTSGGTDTQYF.

The table lists this clonotype with a few counts. The chain joins TRBV24-1 to TRBJ2-3; D may be TRBD2 (6 bases). The V gene's germline CDR1 is KGHDR and CDR2 SFDVKD. This CDR3 is built from 15 residues. The V end lost 2 bases, the J end lost 2 bases, and 10 bases lay between the germline ends. CDR3 sequence (DNA): TGTGCCACCAGTGATTGGGCGGGATTCACAGATACGCAGTATTTT. It yields the protein CATSDWAGFTDTQYF.

This clonotype was seen at least ten times. This chain uses TRBV12-3 or TRBV12-4 with TRBJ1-5; D perhaps matches TRBD1 (5 bases). This CDR3 comprises 15 residues. The V gene lost 0 bases and the J gene lost 7 bases, with 13 bases spanning the gap. The CDR3 loop reads CASSLAPGKGQPQHF. The CDR3 DNA sequence: TGTGCCAGCAGTTTAGCGCCAGGGAAGGGACAGCCCCAGCATTTT.